The clone carrying this T cell receptor (beta chain) turned up a few times. These data belong to a study of T cell responses to AZD1222 COVID-19 vaccine. TCRdb's copy holds only in-frame clones and misses some; the assay was immunoSEQ multiplex PCR. The sample lists around 130,000 clones; about 88% were seen once. The CDR3 runs to 17 residues. Germline-derived CDR1 and CDR2 are MNHEY and SMNVEV (reference sequence). Unmatched junction bases numbered 13, after V lost 6 bases and J lost 5 bases. This sequence was found in an adult who received the AZD1222 COVID-19 vaccine. The sample here was peripheral blood, taken 28 days after the second AZD1222 dose. The V and J genes are TRBV27 and TRBJ1-5; 10 bases agree with TRBD1. CDR3 protein: CASRTTGTGVNDQPQHF. DNA of the CDR3: TGTGCCAGCAGAACCACAGGGACAGGGGTGAATGATCAGCCCCAGCATTTT.